A selection of T cell receptor beta chains follows, all from one sample in a study of circulating CD8 cells and anti-PD-1 response in melanoma. One entry per CDR3 protein, called by TCRdb with MiXCR from the reads. The sample carries 140 or so distinct CDR3 sequences, more than 10% recorded once. Sequenced here: CD8+ T cells from PBMCs, sampled at baseline or after one month of anti-PD-1 therapy (not recorded which). These receptors were collected from a human donor with melanoma. Both conserved end residues are part of each CDR3. Each record gives: J gene, clone size, V gene, D gene, CDR3 DNA, CDR3 protein. The D gene is left open where the match is weak. Clone sizes are given selectively: once, few, many, or a class where the clone is expanded.

j_call: TRBJ2-1; clone_size: large; v_call: TRBV19; d_call: .; cdr3_nt: TGTGCCAGTAGTGCAGGGGGGGGCGCTTACAATGAGCAGTTCTTC; cdr3_aa: CASSAGGGAYNEQFF
j_call: TRBJ1-4; clone_size: medium-sized; v_call: TRBV19; d_call: .; cdr3_nt: TGTGCCAGTAGTATGATGGGGGGCAATGAAAAACTGTTTTTT; cdr3_aa: CASSMMGGNEKLFF
j_call: TRBJ2-7; clone_size: large; v_call: TRBV19; d_call: TRBD1; cdr3_nt: TGTGCCAGCCAGGGGGCCCAAATGGGCGAGCAGTACTTC; cdr3_aa: CASQGAQMGEQYF
j_call: TRBJ2-1; clone_size: large; v_call: TRBV20-1; d_call: .; cdr3_nt: TGCAGTGCAGGGGCCCCCCTCTACAATGAGCAGTTCTTC; cdr3_aa: CSAGAPLYNEQFF
j_call: TRBJ2-1; clone_size: medium-sized; v_call: TRBV29-1; d_call: TRBD2; cdr3_nt: TGCAGCGTCGCGGAGCGGGGGGACAATGAGCAGTTCTTC; cdr3_aa: CSVAERGDNEQFF
j_call: TRBJ1-1; clone_size: hyperexpanded; v_call: TRBV4-3; d_call: .; cdr3_nt: TGCGCCAGCAGCCAACCCAGGGGACTTACTACTGAAGCTTTCTTT; cdr3_aa: CASSQPRGLTTEAFF
j_call: TRBJ2-7; clone_size: large; v_call: TRBV19; d_call: .; cdr3_nt: TGTGCCAGTAGCCAGAGTTACAGCTACGAGCAGTACTTC; cdr3_aa: CASSQSYSYEQYF
j_call: TRBJ1-1; clone_size: large; v_call: TRBV5-6; d_call: .; cdr3_nt: TGTGCCAGCAGCTTGGCACAGGAAGTCACTGAAGCTTTCTTT; cdr3_aa: CASSLAQEVTEAFF
j_call: TRBJ2-3; clone_size: large; v_call: TRBV5-4; d_call: .; cdr3_nt: TGTGCCAGCAGCTTCTGGGGGGGCACATATACGCAGTATTTT; cdr3_aa: CASSFWGGTYTQYF
j_call: TRBJ2-7; clone_size: .; v_call: TRBV6-6; d_call: .; cdr3_nt: TGTGACAGCAGCGGCGGATCCCCCTACGAGCAGTACTTC; cdr3_aa: CDSSGGSPYEQYF
j_call: TRBJ2-7; clone_size: large; v_call: TRBV6-6; d_call: .; cdr3_nt: TGTGCCAGCAGTGGCGGATCCCCCTACGAGCAGTACTTC; cdr3_aa: CASSGGSPYEQYF
j_call: TRBJ1-1; clone_size: large; v_call: TRBV2; d_call: .; cdr3_nt: TGTGCCGTCCTGGTCGGGGAAAGGACTGAAGCTTTCTTT; cdr3_aa: CAVLVGERTEAFF
j_call: TRBJ2-5; clone_size: large; v_call: TRBV6-2/TRBV6-3; d_call: .; cdr3_nt: TGTGCCAGCAGTCCCCCTATGAGGGCCGATGGGGAGACCCAGTACTTC; cdr3_aa: CASSPPMRADGETQYF
j_call: TRBJ2-4; clone_size: medium-sized; v_call: TRBV19; d_call: TRBD2; cdr3_nt: TGTGCCAGTAGTACGACACTAGCGGCAAGAAACATTCAGTACTTC; cdr3_aa: CASSTTLAARNIQYF
j_call: TRBJ2-2; clone_size: hyperexpanded; v_call: TRBV12-3/TRBV12-4; d_call: .; cdr3_nt: TGTGCCAGCAGTACATTCCGGGCCATACAAAACACCGGGGAGCTGTTTTTT; cdr3_aa: CASSTFRAIQNTGELFF
j_call: TRBJ2-7; clone_size: large; v_call: TRBV2; d_call: .; cdr3_nt: TGTGCCAGCAGCCCCTCGGACATTATAGCGATCTCCTACGAGCAGTACTTC; cdr3_aa: CASSPSDIIAISYEQYF
j_call: TRBJ2-2; clone_size: hyperexpanded; v_call: TRBV12-3/TRBV12-4; d_call: TRBD2; cdr3_nt: TGTGCCAGCAGTCCCGCCGGGACTAGCGGGGATTACGGGGAGCTGTTTTTT; cdr3_aa: CASSPAGTSGDYGELFF
j_call: TRBJ2-1; clone_size: large; v_call: TRBV7-2; d_call: .; cdr3_nt: TGTGCCAGCAGCTTAGGTGGCAGGGGCGATGAGCAGTTCTTC; cdr3_aa: CASSLGGRGDEQFF
j_call: TRBJ1-2; clone_size: large; v_call: TRBV20-1; d_call: .; cdr3_nt: TGCAGTGCTAGAGATCTAGGGGCGAGCTACACCTTC; cdr3_aa: CSARDLGASYTF
j_call: TRBJ1-1; clone_size: large; v_call: TRBV7-2; d_call: .; cdr3_nt: TGTGCCAGCAGCTCCATTGTGATGGGGAACACTGAAGCTTTCTTT; cdr3_aa: CASSSIVMGNTEAFF
j_call: TRBJ1-1; clone_size: large; v_call: TRBV19; d_call: .; cdr3_nt: TGTGCCAGTAGCATGGAGGTAGGAGGGAATACTGAAGCTTTCTTT; cdr3_aa: CASSMEVGGNTEAFF
j_call: TRBJ1-5; clone_size: .; v_call: TRBV28; d_call: .; cdr3_nt: TGTGCCAGCAGTATATGGCGACATAGCAATCAGCCCCAGCATTTT; cdr3_aa: CASSIWRHSNQPQHF
j_call: TRBJ2-7; clone_size: large; v_call: TRBV20-1; d_call: .; cdr3_nt: TGCAGTGCTAGCCAGGGACTGGACGAGCAGTACTTC; cdr3_aa: CSASQGLDEQYF
j_call: TRBJ2-7; clone_size: .; v_call: TRBV19; d_call: .; cdr3_nt: TGTGCCAGTAGCACCATAAACTACGAGCAGAACTTC; cdr3_aa: CASSTINYEQNF
j_call: TRBJ2-2; clone_size: .; v_call: TRBV9; d_call: TRBD1; cdr3_nt: TGTGCCAGCACCTCCACCCGGGACAGAAACACCGGGGAGCTGTTTTTT; cdr3_aa: CASTSTRDRNTGELFF
j_call: TRBJ2-3; clone_size: large; v_call: TRBV14; d_call: .; cdr3_nt: TGTGCCAGCAGCGAAGGGGCAGAGTACACAGATACGCAGTATTTT; cdr3_aa: CASSEGAEYTDTQYF
j_call: TRBJ1-1; clone_size: medium-sized; v_call: TRBV19; d_call: TRBD1; cdr3_nt: TGTGCCAGTAGTATAGACCCCCGGACAGGGGTTGGTGAAGCTTTCTTT; cdr3_aa: CASSIDPRTGVGEAFF
j_call: TRBJ2-7; clone_size: large; v_call: TRBV29-1; d_call: .; cdr3_nt: TGCAGCGCCCAAAGAGGGTACGAGCAGTACTTC; cdr3_aa: CSAQRGYEQYF
j_call: TRBJ2-1; clone_size: medium-sized; v_call: TRBV5-6; d_call: .; cdr3_nt: TGTGCCAGCAGCTTGGCAACCGCGAGGTACAATGAGCAGTTCTTC; cdr3_aa: CASSLATARYNEQFF
j_call: TRBJ2-3; clone_size: hyperexpanded; v_call: TRBV19; d_call: TRBD2; cdr3_nt: TGTGCCAGTAGTATAGTCTATTCGGGGGGGCCGTCAGATACGCAGTATTTT; cdr3_aa: CASSIVYSGGPSDTQYF
j_call: TRBJ2-7; clone_size: large; v_call: TRBV4-1; d_call: .; cdr3_nt: TGCGCCAGCAGCCAAGGATCACAGGATGCATACGAGCAGTACTTC; cdr3_aa: CASSQGSQDAYEQYF
j_call: TRBJ2-5; clone_size: hyperexpanded; v_call: TRBV28; d_call: TRBD2; cdr3_nt: TGTGCCAGCACCAGCGGGAGGGAGACCCAGTACTTC; cdr3_aa: CASTSGRETQYF
j_call: TRBJ2-2; clone_size: large; v_call: TRBV7-2; d_call: TRBD1; cdr3_nt: TGTGCCAGCAGCTCTAACCGGGACAGGGGACCAATTTCGAACACCGGGGAGCTGTTTTTT; cdr3_aa: CASSSNRDRGPISNTGELFF
j_call: TRBJ2-7; clone_size: .; v_call: TRBV14; d_call: .; cdr3_nt: TGTGCCAGCAGCCTGCTGGATAAGAAAATAGCCTACGAGCAGTACTTC; cdr3_aa: CASSLLDKKIAYEQYF
j_call: TRBJ2-5; clone_size: large; v_call: TRBV29-1; d_call: .; cdr3_nt: TGCAGCGTCCGGGACCTGGGGGAGACCCAGTACTTC; cdr3_aa: CSVRDLGETQYF